This TCR beta chain was identified in a study of shared clonotypes between healthy human individuals. CD45RA+ naive and CD45RA-negative memory subsets were separated from CD4+ cells. Germline lookup yields CDR1 SGHRS and CDR2 YFSETQ. V was clipped by 3 bases and J by 2 bases; unmatched bases: 9. CDR3 length: 16 amino acids. Measured with immunoSEQ multiplex PCR; TCRdb has only the in-frame clones, and not every one. The sample shows under 2,500,000 clones, around 95% of them seen only once. V gene TRBV5-1 combines with J gene TRBJ2-7; TRBD1 agrees at 9 bases. Sequenced: naive CD4+ T cells sorted from blood. The sample's subset: CD45RA+ positively selected. The receptor was isolated from a man aged 18 to 29 in good health. CDR3 DNA: TGCGCCAGCAGCTCGCCGGGACAGGGATCCCCCTACGAGCAGTACTTC. This codes for CASSSPGQGSPYEQYF.